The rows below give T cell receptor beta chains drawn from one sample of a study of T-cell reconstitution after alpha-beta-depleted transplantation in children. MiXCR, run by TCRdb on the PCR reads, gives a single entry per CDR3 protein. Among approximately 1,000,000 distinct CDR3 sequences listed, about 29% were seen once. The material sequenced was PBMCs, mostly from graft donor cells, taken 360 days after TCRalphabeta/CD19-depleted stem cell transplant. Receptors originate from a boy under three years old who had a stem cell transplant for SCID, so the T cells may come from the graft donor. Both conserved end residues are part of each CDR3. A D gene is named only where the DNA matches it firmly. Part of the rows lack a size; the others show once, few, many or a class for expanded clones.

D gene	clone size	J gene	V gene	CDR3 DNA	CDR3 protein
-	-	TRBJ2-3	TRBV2	TGTGCCAGCAGAGATGGGCCTGACGCAGATACGCAGTATTTT	CASRDGPDADTQYF
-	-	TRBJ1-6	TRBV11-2	TGTGCCAGCAGCTTGGGGGGGAAGATCTATAATTCACCCCTCCACTTT	CASSLGGKIYNSPLHF
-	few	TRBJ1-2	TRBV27	TGTGCCAGCAGGGCTTTAGGAGGACTCGGGGCAAATGGCTACACCTTC	CASRALGGLGANGYTF
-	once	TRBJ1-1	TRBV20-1	TGCAGTGCTAGAGATGGTCGGTCGGACACTGAAGCTTTCTTT	CSARDGRSDTEAFF
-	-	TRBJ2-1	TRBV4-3	TGCGCCAGCAGCCAAGGGGGGGCCCCAGGGGAGCAGTTCTTC	CASSQGGAPGEQFF
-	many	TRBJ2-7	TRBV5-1	TGCGCCAGCAGCTTGGGGGGCCAACCCTACGAGCAGTACTTC	CASSLGGQPYEQYF
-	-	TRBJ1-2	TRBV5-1	TGCGCCAGTTGGGACTTCTATGGCTACACCTTC	CASWDFYGYTF
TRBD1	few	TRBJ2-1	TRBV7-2	TGTGCCAGCAGCCCCGAAAGGGGGCTCTACAATGAGCAGTTCTTC	CASSPERGLYNEQFF
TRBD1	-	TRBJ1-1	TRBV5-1	TGCGCCAGCAGCTCTCGACAGGGTAGGTCGGCTGAAGCTTTCTTT	CASSSRQGRSAEAFF
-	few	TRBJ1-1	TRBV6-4	TGTGCCAGCAGTGAATTCAGAAACACTGAAGCTTTCTTT	CASSEFRNTEAFF
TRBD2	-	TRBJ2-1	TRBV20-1	TGCAGTGCTGGGACTAGCGGGGTTTCCCGGGGGCAGTTCTTC	CSAGTSGVSRGQFF
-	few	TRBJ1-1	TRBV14	TGTGCCAGCAGCCAAGTTCCCGGGGACCTCGATGAAGCTTTCTTT	CASSQVPGDLDEAFF
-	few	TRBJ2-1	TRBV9	TGTGCCAGCAGCGTAGACCGCGTCAATGAGCAGTTCTTC	CASSVDRVNEQFF
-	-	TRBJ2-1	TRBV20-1	TGCAGTGCTAGGGGCCGGGAGCAGTTCTTC	CSARGREQFF
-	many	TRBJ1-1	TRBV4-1	TGCGCCAGCAGCCAAGATCAGAGGGTTTTAAGCACTGAAGCTTTCTTT	CASSQDQRVLSTEAFF
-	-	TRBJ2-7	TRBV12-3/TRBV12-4	TGTGCCAGCAGTTTGGGCGGCGTTCGCTACGAGCAGTACTTC	CASSLGGVRYEQYF
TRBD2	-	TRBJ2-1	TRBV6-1	TGTGCCAGCAGTCGTGAAGCGGGGCCCCTGGGAAGTGAGCAGTTCTTC	CASSREAGPLGSEQFF
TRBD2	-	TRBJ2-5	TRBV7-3	TGTGCCAGCAGCTTAGGGACTAGCGTCGTAGAGACCCAGTACTTC	CASSLGTSVVETQYF
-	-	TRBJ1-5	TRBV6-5	TGTGCCAGCAGTTATGGGCGTGATCAGCCCCAGCATTTT	CASSYGRDQPQHF
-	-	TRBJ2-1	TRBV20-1	TGCAGTGCTAGCGTCCCCGGAGGCGGGCAGCAGTTCTTC	CSASVPGGGQQFF
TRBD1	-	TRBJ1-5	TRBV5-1	TGCGCCAGCAGCTTACGACAGGGGGCCGTCACCTATAGCAATCAGCCCCAGCATTTT	CASSLRQGAVTYSNQPQHF
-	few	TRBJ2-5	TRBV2	TGTGCCAGCAGTGAACTGGGGGAAGAGACCCAGTACTTC	CASSELGEETQYF
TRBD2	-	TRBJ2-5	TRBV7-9	TGTGCCAGCAGCCCTTTGAAGGGGAGCGGGGCCCAAGAGACCCAGTACTTC	CASSPLKGSGAQETQYF
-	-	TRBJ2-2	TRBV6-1	TGTGCCAGCAGCCTTTTGCGGTTAGCCGGGGAGCTGTTTTTT	CASSLLRLAGELFF
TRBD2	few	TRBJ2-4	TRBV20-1	TGCAGTGGGGTGGGCCCTGGGACTAGCGGAACCAAAAACATTCAGTACTTC	CSGVGPGTSGTKNIQYF
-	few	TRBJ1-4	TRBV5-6	TGTGCCAGCAGCTCCCGGACAAGTGTTGAAAAACTGTTTTTT	CASSSRTSVEKLFF
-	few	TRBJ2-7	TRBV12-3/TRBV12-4	TGTGCCAGCAGCTTCAAAGGCAGGGGAGAGTCCGACCGGTACTTC	CASSFKGRGESDRYF
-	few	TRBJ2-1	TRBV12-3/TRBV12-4	TGTGCCAGCAGTTTCGTAGCTGAGCAGTTCTTC	CASSFVAEQFF
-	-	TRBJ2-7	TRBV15	TGTGCCACCAGCCACCACGATGGGGACCCCCACGAGCAGTACTTC	CATSHHDGDPHEQYF
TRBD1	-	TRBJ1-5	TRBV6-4	TGTGCCAGCAGACCTAAGCTAAACAGGGGGCAGCCCCAGCATTTT	CASRPKLNRGQPQHF
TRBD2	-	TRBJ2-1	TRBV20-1	TGCAGTGCTAGAGATGGTATAGCGGGGGGCTATGAGCAGTTCTTC	CSARDGIAGGYEQFF
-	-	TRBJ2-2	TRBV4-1	TGCGCCAGCAGCCCTGAGGGCAGAGGCACCGGGGAGCTGTTTTTT	CASSPEGRGTGELFF
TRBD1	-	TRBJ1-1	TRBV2	TGTGCCAGCAGGCTACCCACCGACAGGGCCACTGAAGCTTTCTTT	CASRLPTDRATEAFF
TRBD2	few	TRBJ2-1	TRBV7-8	TGTGCCAGCAGCTTAGTCAGTCGAGGCGGGGGGGCCCAGAATGAGCAGTTCTTC	CASSLVSRGGGAQNEQFF
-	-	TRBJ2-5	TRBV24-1	TGTGCCACCAGTGATGGGGGAGTAGGGCAAGAGACCCAGTACTTC	CATSDGGVGQETQYF
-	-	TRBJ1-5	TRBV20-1	TGCAGTGCGGCGGGCTCCTGGGGATATAGCAATCAGCCCCAGCATTTT	CSAAGSWGYSNQPQHF
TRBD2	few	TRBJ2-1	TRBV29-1	TGCAGAATAGTAGCGGGGGAGCCTTGGAATGAGCAGTTCTTC	CRIVAGEPWNEQFF
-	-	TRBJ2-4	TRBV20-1	TGCAGCGCAAACCGAGAGACCAAAAACATTCAGTACTTC	CSANRETKNIQYF
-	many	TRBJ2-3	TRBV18	TGTGCCAGCTCACCTTTGGGGCCCCGGACAACTAGCACAGATACGCAGTATTTT	CASSPLGPRTTSTDTQYF
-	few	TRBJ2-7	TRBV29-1	TGCAGCGTTGGCAGTGATTACGAGCAGTACTTC	CSVGSDYEQYF
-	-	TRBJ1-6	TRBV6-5	TGTGCCAGCAGTTTCGGACTGCGGAGCTCCTATAATTCACCCCTCCACTTT	CASSFGLRSSYNSPLHF
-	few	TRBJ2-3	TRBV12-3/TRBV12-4	TGTGCCAGCAGTTTATTGGGGCCCAGATTAGATACGCAGTATTTT	CASSLLGPRLDTQYF
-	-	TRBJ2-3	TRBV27	TGTGCCACCTGGGACCGTTACACAGATACGCAGTATTTT	CATWDRYTDTQYF